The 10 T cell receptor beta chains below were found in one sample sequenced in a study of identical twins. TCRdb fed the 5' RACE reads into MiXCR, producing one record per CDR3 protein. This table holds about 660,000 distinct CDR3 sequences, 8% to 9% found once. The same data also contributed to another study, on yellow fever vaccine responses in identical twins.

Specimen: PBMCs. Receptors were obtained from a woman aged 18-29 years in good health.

The CDR3 DNA reads as TGCGCCAGCAGCCAAGTCGCTAGCGGGAGTGCAGGGGCACCCTACAATGAGCAGTTCTTC. Translating it yields CASSQVASGSAGAPYNEQFF. This chain connects TRBV4-3 to TRBJ2-1; 10 bases are a match to TRBD2. With 1 base clipped from V and 2 bases from J, the junction kept 14 bases outside the gene matches. This CDR3 has 20 amino acids. Germline V lookup: CDR1 LGHNA, CDR2 YSLEER.

The CDR3 nucleotides are TGCAGCGCCGCAGGATCAGAGACCCAGTACTTC. Translation: CSAAGSETQYF. V usage is TRBV29-1 and J usage is TRBJ2-5, with D unclear. CDR1 is SQVTM and CDR2 is ANQGSEA in the germline V gene. The CDR3 runs 11 residues. Trimming pared 7 bases from V and 4 bases from J, leaving 10 bases between.

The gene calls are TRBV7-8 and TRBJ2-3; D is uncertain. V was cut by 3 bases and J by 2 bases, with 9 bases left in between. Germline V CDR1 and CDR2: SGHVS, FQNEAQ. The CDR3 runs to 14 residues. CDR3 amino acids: CASSFRLTTDTQYF. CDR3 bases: TGTGCCAGCAGCTTCCGGTTGACCACAGATACGCAGTATTTT. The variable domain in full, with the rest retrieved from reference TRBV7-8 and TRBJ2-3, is GAGVSQSPRYKVAKRGQDVALRCDPISGHVSLFWYQQALGQGPEFLTYFQNEAQLDKSGLPSDRFFAERPEGSVSTLKIQRTQQEDSAVYLCASSFRLTTDTQYFGPGTRLTVL.

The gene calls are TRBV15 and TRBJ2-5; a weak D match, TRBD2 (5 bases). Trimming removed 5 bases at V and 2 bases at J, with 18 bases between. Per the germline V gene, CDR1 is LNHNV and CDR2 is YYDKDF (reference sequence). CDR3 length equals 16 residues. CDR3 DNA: TGTGCCACCAGCGCACACCGAGGAGGCGGGCAAGAGACCCAGTACTTC. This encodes CATSAHRGGGQETQYF. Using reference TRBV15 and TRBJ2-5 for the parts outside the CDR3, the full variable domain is DAMVIQNPRYQVTQFGKPVTLSCSQTLNHNVMYWYQQKSSQAPKLLFHYYDKDFNNEADTPDNFQSRRPNTSFCFLDIRSPGLGDTAMYLCATSAHRGGGQETQYFGPGTRLLVL.

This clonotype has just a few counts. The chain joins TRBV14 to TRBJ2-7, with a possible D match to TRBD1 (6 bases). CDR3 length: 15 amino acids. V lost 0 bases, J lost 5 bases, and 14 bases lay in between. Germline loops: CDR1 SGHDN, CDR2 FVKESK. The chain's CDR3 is CASSQDRGKVNEQYF. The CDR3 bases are TGTGCCAGCAGCCAAGACAGGGGAAAGGTAAACGAGCAGTACTTC.

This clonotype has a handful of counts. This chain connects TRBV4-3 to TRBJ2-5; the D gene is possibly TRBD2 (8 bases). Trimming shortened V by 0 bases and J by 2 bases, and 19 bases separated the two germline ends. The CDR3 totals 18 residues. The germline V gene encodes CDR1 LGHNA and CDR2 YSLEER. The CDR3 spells CASSQDQERGTDQETQYF. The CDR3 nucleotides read TGCGCCAGCAGCCAAGATCAGGAGCGGGGGACAGATCAAGAGACCCAGTACTTC.

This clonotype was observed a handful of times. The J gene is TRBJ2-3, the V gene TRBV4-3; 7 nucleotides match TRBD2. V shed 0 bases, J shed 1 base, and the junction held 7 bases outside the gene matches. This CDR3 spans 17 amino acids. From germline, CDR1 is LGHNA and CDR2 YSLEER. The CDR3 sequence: CASSQDWAGVGTDTQYF. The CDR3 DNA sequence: TGCGCCAGCAGCCAAGATTGGGCGGGAGTGGGCACAGATACGCAGTATTTT.

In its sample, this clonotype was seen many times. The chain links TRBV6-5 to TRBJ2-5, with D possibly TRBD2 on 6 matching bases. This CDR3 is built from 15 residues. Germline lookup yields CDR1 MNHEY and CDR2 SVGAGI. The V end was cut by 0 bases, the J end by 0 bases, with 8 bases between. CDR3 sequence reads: CASSYSRRDQETQYF. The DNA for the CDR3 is TGTGCCAGCAGTTACTCCAGGAGGGACCAAGAGACCCAGTACTTC.

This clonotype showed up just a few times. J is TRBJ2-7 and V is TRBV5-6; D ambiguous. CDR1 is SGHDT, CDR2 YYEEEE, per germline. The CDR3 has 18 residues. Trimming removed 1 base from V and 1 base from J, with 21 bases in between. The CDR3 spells CASSLSRILKGPSYEQYF. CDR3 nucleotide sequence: TGTGCCAGCAGCTTGTCTCGGATCCTGAAAGGCCCTTCCTACGAGCAGTACTTC.

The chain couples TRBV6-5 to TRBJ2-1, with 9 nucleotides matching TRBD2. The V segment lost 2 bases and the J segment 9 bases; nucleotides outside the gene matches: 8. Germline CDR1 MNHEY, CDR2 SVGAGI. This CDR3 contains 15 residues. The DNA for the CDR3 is TGTGCCAGCAGTTACGAGGCGGGAGGGCCAAGTGAGCAGTTCTTC. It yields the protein CASSYEAGGPSEQFF.